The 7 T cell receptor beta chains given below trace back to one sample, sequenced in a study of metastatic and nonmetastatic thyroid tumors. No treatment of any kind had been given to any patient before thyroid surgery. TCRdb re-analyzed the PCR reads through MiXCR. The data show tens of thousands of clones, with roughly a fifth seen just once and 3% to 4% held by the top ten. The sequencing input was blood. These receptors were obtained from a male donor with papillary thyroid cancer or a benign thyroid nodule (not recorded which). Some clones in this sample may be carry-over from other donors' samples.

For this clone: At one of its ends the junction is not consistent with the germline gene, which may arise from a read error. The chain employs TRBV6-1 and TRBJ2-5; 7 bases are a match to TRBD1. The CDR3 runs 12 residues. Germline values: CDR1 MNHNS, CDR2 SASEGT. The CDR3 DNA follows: TGCGCCAGCAGGGACAGTCGGAAGACCCGGTACTTC. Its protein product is CASRDSRKTRYF.

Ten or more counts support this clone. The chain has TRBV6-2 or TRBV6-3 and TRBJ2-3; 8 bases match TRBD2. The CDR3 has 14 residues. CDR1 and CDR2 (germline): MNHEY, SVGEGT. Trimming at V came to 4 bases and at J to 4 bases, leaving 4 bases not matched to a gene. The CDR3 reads CASSSGGGSDTQYF. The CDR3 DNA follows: TGTGCCAGCAGTTCCGGGGGGGGGTCAGATACGCAGTATTTT.

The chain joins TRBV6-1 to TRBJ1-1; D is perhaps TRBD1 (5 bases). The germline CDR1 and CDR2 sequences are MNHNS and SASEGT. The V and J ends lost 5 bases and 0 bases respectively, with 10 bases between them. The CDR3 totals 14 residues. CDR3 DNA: TGTGCCAGCAGTAAGGACACGGTGAACACTGAAGCTTTCTTT. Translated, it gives CASSKDTVNTEAFF.

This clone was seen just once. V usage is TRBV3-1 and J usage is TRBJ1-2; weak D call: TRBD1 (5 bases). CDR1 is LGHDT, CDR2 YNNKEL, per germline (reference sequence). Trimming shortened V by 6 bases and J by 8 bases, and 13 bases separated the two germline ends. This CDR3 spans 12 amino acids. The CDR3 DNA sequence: TGTGCCAGCAGGCGGACCGGGGACGGCTACACCTTC. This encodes CASRRTGDGYTF.

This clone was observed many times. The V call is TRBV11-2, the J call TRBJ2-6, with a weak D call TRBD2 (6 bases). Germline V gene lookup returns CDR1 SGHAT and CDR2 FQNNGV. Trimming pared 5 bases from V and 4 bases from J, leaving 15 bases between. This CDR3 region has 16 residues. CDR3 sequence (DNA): TGTGCCAGCAGCCCACGGGGGAATGCCGGGGCCAACGTCCTGACTTTC. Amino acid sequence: CASSPRGNAGANVLTF.

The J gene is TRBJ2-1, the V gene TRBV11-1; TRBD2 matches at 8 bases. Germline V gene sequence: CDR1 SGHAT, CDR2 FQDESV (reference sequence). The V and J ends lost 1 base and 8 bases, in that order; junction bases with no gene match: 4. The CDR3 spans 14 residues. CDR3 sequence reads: CASSLGTSTYEQFF. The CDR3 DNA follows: TGTGCCAGCAGCTTAGGGACTAGCACGTATGAGCAGTTCTTC.

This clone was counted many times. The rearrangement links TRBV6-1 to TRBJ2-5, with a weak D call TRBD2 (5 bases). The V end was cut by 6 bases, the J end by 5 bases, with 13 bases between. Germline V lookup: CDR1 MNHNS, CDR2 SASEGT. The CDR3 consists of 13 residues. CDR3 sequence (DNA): TGTGCCAGCAGCCGCGTCAGGAGGGAGACCCAGTACTTC. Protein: CASSRVRRETQYF.